This TCR beta chain was found in a study of T-cell memory formation after mild COVID-19. Study-level findings and limits: Clones that got smaller from day 15 to 85 had even CD4/CD8, while clones growing later tipped toward CD4+. Mainly CM and EM harbored the contracting CD4+ clones; mainly EMRA harbored the CD8+ ones.

Constant-segment-primed 5'RACE gave TCR alpha and TCR beta cDNA libraries with sample barcodes and UMIs. TCRdb redid the calling of the 5' RACE reads with MiXCR, one entry per CDR3 protein. Of approximately 200,000 distinct CDR3 sequences in the sample, under 20% were seen once. CDR3 length: 14 amino acids. Germline CDR1 reads SQVTM; CDR2 reads ANQGSEA. Trimming took off 8 bases at V and 6 bases at J, with 23 bases between the two ends. A few counts support this clonotype. Its antigen is undetermined. The sequence derives from an adult woman who had mild COVID-19 (a few samples of this study predate the infection). Cell type and time point are not known. The sample consisted of PBMCs or a T cell subset sorted from them (not recorded which). The V and J genes are TRBV29-1 and TRBJ2-7, with D perhaps TRBD1 (6 bases). CDR3 sequence: CSPSRPRGICEQYF. The CDR3 DNA is TGCAGCCCATCCCGTCCCAGGGGTATCTGCGAGCAGTACTTC.